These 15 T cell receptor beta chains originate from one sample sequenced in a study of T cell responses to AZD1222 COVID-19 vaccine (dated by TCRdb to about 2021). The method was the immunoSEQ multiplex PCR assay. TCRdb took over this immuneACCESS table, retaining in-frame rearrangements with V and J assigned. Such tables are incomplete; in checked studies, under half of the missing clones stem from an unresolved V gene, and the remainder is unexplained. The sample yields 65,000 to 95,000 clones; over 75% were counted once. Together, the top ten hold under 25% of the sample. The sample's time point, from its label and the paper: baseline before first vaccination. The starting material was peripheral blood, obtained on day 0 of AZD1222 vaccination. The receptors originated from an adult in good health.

CDR3 bases: TGTGCCAGCAGTCCTACGGCAGGGGTGAGAACTGAAGCTTTCTTT. Residues: CASSPTAGVRTEAFF. V is TRBV6-5 and J is TRBJ1-1; D perhaps matches TRBD1 (6 bases). CDR1 is MNHEY, CDR2 SVGAGI, per germline. The V end lost 5 bases, the J end lost 5 bases, and 18 bases lay between the germline ends. This CDR3 region has 15 residues.

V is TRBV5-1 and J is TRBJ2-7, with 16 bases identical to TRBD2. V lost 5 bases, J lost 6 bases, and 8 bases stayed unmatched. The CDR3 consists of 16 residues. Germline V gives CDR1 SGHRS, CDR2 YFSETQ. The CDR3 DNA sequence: TGCGCCAGCAGTCTGGGACTAGCGGGAGGGCTACGCGAGCAGTACTTC. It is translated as CASSLGLAGGLREQYF.

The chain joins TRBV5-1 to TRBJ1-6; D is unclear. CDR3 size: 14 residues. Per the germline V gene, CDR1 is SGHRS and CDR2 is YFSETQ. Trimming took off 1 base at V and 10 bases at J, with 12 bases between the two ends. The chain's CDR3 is CASSLPKVGSPLHF. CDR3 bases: TGCGCCAGCAGCTTGCCTAAAGTTGGCTCACCCCTCCACTTT.

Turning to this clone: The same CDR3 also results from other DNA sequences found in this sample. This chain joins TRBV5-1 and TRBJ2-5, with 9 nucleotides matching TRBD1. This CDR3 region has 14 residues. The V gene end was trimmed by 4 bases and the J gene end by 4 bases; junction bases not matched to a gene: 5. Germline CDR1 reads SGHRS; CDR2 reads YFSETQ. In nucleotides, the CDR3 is TGCGCCAGCAGCCTCGGACAGGGGATAGAGACCCAGTACTTC. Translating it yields CASSLGQGIETQYF.

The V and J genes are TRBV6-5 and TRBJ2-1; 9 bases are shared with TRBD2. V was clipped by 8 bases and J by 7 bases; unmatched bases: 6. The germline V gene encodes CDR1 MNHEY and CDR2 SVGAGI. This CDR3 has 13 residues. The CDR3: CASGSGGRNEQFF. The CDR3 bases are TGTGCCAGCGGTAGCGGGGGCCGGAATGAGCAGTTCTTC.

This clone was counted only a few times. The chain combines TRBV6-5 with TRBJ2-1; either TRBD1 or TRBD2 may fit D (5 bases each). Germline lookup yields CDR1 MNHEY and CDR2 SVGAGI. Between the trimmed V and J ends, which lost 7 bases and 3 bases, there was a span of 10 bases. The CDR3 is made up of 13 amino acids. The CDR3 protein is CASKEGLYNEQFF. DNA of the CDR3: TGTGCCAGCAAAGAGGGGCTCTACAATGAGCAGTTCTTC.

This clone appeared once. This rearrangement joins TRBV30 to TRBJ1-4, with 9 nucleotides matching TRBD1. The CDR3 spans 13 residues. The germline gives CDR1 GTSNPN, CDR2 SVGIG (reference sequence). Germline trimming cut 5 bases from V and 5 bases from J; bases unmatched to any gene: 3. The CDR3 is CAWGTGSNEKLFF. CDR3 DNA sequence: TGTGCCTGGGGGACAGGGTCAAATGAAAAACTGTTTTTT.

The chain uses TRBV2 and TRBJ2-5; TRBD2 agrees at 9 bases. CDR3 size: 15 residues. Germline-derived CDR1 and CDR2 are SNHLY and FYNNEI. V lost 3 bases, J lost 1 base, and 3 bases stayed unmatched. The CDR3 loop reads CASSDQAGGQETQYF. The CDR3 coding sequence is TGTGCCAGCAGTGATCAAGCGGGGGGCCAAGAGACCCAGTACTTC.

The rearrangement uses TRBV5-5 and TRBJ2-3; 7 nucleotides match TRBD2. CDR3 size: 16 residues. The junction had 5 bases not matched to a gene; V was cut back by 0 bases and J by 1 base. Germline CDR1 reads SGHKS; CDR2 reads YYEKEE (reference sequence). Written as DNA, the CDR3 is TGTGCCAGCAGCTTGGTATGGGCGGGAGGCACAGATACGCAGTATTTT. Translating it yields CASSLVWAGGTDTQYF.

CDR3 amino acids: CASSQVGQGPSYEQYF. Written as DNA, the CDR3 is TGCGCCAGCAGCCAAGTGGGGCAGGGGCCTTCGTACGAGCAGTACTTC. This chain connects TRBV4-1 to TRBJ2-7, with D possibly matching TRBD1 (6 bases). Deletions cut 1 base from V and 4 bases from J, with 17 bases between. Germline V gene lookup returns CDR1 MGHRA and CDR2 YSYEKL. The length of the CDR3 is 16 residues.

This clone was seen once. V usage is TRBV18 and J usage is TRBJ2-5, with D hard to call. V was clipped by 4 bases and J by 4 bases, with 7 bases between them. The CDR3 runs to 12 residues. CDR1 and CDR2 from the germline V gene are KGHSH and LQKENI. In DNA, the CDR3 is TGTGCCAGCTCACTCAAGGGAGAGACCCAGTACTTC. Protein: CASSLKGETQYF.

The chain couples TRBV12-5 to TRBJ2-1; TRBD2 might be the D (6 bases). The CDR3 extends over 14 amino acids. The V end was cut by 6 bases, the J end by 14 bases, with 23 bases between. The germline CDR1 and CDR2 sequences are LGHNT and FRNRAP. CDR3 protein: CASGPNLVAGPKFF. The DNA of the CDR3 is TGTGCTAGTGGCCCTAATCTGGTTGCGGGACCGAAGTTCTTC.

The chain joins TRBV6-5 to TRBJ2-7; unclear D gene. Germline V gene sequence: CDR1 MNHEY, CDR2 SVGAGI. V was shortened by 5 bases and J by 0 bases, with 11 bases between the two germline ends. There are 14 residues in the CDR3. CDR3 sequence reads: CASSPLWSSYEQYF. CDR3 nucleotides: TGTGCCAGCAGTCCCCTATGGAGCTCCTACGAGCAGTACTTC.

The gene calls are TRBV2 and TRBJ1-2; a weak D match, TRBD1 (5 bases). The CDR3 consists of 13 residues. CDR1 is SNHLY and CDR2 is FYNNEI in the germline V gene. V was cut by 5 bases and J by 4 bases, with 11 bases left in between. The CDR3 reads CASSPEGTYGYTF. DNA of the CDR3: TGTGCCAGCAGTCCGGAAGGGACCTATGGCTACACCTTC.

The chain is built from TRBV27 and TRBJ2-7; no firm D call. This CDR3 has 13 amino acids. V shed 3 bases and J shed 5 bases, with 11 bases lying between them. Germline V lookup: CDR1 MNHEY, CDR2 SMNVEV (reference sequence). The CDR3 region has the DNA TGTGCCAGCAGTTTCGTGGGAACGGACGAGCAGTACTTC. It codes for CASSFVGTDEQYF.